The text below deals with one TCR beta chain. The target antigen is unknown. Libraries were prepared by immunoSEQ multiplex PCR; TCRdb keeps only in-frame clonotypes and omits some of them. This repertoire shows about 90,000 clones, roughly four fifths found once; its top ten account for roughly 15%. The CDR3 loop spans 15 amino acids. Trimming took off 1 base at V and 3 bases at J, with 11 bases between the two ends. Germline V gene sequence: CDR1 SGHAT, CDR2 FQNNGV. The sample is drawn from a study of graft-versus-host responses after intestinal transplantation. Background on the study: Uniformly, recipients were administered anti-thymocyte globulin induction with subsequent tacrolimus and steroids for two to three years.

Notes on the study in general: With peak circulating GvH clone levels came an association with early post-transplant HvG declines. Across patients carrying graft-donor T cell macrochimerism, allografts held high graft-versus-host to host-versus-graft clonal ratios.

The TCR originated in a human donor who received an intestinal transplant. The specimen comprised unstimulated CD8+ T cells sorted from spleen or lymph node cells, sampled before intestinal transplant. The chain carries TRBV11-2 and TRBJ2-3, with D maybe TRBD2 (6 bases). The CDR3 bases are TGTGCCAGCAGCTTAGGAGGAGGGGTAACAGATACGCAGTATTTT. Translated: CASSLGGGVTDTQYF.